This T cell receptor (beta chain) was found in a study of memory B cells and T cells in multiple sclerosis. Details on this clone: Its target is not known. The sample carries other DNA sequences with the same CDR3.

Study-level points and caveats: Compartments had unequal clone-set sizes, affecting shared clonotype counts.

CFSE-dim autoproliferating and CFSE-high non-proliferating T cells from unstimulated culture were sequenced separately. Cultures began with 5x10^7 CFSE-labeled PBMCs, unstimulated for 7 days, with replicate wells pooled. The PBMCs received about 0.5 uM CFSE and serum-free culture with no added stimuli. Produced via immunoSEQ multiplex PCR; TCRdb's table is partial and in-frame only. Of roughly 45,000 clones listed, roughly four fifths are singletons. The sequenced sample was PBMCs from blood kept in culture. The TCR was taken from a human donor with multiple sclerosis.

The CDR3 DNA is TGTGCCAGCAGCTTGGAAGTGGGTGAAAAACTGTTTTTT. Its translation is CASSLEVGEKLFF. The V gene is TRBV5-6, the J gene TRBJ1-4; no firm D call. The CDR3 runs 13 residues. Germline V gene data show CDR1 as SGHDT and CDR2 as YYEEEE. The V and J ends lost 0 bases and 7 bases respectively, with 7 bases between them. Combining the CDR3 with reference TRBV5-6 and TRBJ1-4 gives the whole variable domain DAGVTQSPTHLIKTRGQQVTLRCSPKSGHDTVSWYQQALGQGPQFIFQYYEEEERQRGNFPDRFSGHQFPNYSSELNVNALLLGDSALYLCASSLEVGEKLFFGSGTQLSVL.